These 3 T cell receptor beta chains came from one sample sequenced in a study of blood T cells in healthy people across ages (dated by TCRdb to the mid-2010s). Libraries were built with 5' RACE. The reads were generated on an Illumina HiSeq 2500. A second PCR of about 6 to 12 cycles was performed with a sample-barcoded 5' primer and a J-beta primer mix. Through fastp at Q25 and MiXCR, TCRdb rebuilt clones from the public reads, retaining in-frame beta chains. Records with the same CDR3 protein are collapsed into one entry carrying the most frequent genes and DNA. Here the sample has over a million distinct CDR3 sequences; roughly 43% occur a single time. Of the sample, around 4% is held by the ten largest clones. Sequencing used blood. These receptors came from a woman aged 18-30 years in good health.

The chain employs TRBV2 and TRBJ1-4; weak D call: TRBD1 (6 bases). Between the trimmed V and J ends, which lost 6 bases and 6 bases, there was a span of 11 bases. The CDR3 has 13 amino acids. Germline lookup yields CDR1 SNHLY and CDR2 FYNNEI. In nucleotides, the CDR3 is TGTGCCAGCAGACAGGGTGGGGATGAAAAACTGTTTTTT. Amino acid sequence: CASRQGGDEKLFF.

The rearrangement uses TRBV5-1 and TRBJ2-5; D gene ambiguous. The V end was cut by 0 bases, the J end by 5 bases, with 14 bases between. This CDR3 region has 15 residues. Germline V lookup: CDR1 SGHRS, CDR2 YFSETQ. CDR3 region: CASSLEFTFKETQYF. The CDR3 DNA reads TGCGCCAGCAGCTTGGAATTCACATTCAAGGAGACCCAGTACTTC.

The rearrangement joins TRBV27 to TRBJ2-7; D ambiguous. V was trimmed by 3 bases and J by 4 bases, leaving 10 bases between them. The CDR3 length is 13 residues. Germline CDR1 and CDR2: MNHEY and SMNVEV (reference sequence). CDR3 nucleotides: TGTGCCAGCAGTTTGGCAGAGAAATACGAGCAGTACTTC. It encodes CASSLAEKYEQYF.